This entry features one T cell receptor (beta chain) sequence. This sample stems from a study of beta chain features in type 1 diabetes. Isolated RNA was reverse transcribed in full, so expressed TCRB transcripts were sequenced. Method: immunoSEQ multiplex PCR; TCRdb's copy keeps in-frame clones and lacks some. This table has over 150,000 clones, under 9.5% appearing once. The V and J ends lost 3 bases and 3 bases, in that order; junction bases with no gene match: 4. This CDR3 spans 15 amino acids. CDR1 and CDR2 from the germline V gene are SGHRS and YFSETQ. This TCR came from a man aged 18 to 35 in good health. Sequenced input: central memory CD4+ T cells from blood. The chain links TRBV5-1 to TRBJ2-1, with 9 bases lining up with TRBD1. The CDR3 nucleotides read TGCGCCAGCAGCTCGACAGGGGGAAACTACAATGAGCAGTTCTTC. Residues: CASSSTGGNYNEQFF. Full variable domain (remainder filled in from reference TRBV5-1 and TRBJ2-1): KAGVTQTPRYLIKTRGQQVTLSCSPISGHRSVSWYQQTPGQGLQFLFEYFSETQRNKGNFPGRFSGRQFSNSRSEMNVSTLELGDSALYLCASSSTGGNYNEQFFGPGTRLTVL.